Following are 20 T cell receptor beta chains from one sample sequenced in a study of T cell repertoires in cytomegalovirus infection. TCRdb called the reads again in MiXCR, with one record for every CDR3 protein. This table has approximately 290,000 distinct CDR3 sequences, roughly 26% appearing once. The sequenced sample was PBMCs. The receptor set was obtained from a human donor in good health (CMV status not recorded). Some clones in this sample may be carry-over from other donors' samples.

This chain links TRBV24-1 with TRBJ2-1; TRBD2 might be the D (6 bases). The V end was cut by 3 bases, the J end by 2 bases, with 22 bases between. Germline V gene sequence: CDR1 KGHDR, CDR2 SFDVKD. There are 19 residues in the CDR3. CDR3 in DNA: TGTGCCACCAGTGATCCCGTCTCTGCCGGGCGGGGTACCTACAATGAGCAGTTCTTC. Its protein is CATSDPVSAGRGTYNEQFF.

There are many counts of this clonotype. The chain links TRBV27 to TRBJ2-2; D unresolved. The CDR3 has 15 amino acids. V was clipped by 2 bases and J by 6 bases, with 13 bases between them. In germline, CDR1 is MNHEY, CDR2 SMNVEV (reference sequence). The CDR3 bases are TGTGCCAGCAGTTTACGAAAGCAGCTCGCCGGGGAGCTGTTTTTT. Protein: CASSLRKQLAGELFF.

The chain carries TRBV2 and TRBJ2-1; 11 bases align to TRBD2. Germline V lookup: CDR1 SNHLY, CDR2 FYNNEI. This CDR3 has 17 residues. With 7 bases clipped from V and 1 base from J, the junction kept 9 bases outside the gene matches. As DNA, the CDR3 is TGTGCCAGCACCAACGCCGGGACTAGCGGTTCCTACAATGAGCAGTTCTTC. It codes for CASTNAGTSGSYNEQFF. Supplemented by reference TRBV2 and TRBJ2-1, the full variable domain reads EPEVTQTPSHQVTQMGQEVILRCVPISNHLYFYWYRQILGQKVEFLVSFYNNEISEKSEIFDDQFSVERPDGSNFTLKIRSTKLEDSAMYFCASTNAGTSGSYNEQFFGPGTRLTVL.

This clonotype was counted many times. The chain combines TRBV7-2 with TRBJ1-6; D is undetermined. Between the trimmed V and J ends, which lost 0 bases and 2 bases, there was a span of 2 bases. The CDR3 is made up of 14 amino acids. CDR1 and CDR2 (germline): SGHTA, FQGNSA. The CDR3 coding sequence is TGTGCCAGCAGCTTAGCAGCCTATAATTCACCCCTCCACTTT. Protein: CASSLAAYNSPLHF.

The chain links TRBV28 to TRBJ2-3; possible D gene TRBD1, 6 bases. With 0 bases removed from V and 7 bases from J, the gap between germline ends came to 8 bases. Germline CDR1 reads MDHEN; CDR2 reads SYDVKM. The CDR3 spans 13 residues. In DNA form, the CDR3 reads TGTGCCAGCAGTTTATGGGGACAAAATACGCAGTATTTT. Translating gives CASSLWGQNTQYF.

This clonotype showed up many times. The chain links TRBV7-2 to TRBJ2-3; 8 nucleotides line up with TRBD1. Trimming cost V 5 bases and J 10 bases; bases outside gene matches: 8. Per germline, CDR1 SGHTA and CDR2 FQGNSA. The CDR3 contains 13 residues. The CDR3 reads CASSARTGSAQYF. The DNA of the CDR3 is TGTGCCAGCAGCGCCCGGACAGGGTCAGCGCAGTATTTT.

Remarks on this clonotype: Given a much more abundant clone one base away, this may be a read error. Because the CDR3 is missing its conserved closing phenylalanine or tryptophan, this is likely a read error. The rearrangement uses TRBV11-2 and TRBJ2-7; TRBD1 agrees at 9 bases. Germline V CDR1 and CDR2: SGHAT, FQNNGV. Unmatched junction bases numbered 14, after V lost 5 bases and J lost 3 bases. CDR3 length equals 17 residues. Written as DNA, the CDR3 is TGTGCCAGCAGCCCGATGAGCGTCGGGACAGGGCTCTACGAGCAGTACTCC. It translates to CASSPMSVGTGLYEQYS.

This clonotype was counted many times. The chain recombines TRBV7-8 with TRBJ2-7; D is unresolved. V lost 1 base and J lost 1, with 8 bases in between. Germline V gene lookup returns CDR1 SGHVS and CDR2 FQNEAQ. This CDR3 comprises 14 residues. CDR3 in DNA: TGTGCCAGCAGCTTAGGGGAAGGGTCCTACGAGCAGTACTTC. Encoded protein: CASSLGEGSYEQYF.

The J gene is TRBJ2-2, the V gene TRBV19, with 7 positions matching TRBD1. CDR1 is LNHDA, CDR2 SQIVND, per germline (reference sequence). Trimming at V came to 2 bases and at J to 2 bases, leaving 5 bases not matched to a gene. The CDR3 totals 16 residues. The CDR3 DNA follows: TGTGCCAGTAGTATAAAGGGGGCGTTAAACACCGGGGAGCTGTTTTTT. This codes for CASSIKGALNTGELFF.

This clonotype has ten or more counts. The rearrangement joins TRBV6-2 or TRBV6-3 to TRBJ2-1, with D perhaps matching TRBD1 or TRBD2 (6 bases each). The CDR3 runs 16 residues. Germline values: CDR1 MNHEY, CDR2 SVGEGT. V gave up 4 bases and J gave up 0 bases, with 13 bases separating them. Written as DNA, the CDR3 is TGTGCCAGCAGTTTTCCGGGGGCGAGCTCCTACAATGAGCAGTTCTTC. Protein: CASSFPGASSYNEQFF.

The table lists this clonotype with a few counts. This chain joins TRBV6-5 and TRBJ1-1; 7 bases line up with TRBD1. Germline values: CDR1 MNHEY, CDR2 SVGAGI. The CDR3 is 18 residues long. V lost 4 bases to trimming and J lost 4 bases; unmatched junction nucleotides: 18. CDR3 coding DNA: TGTGCCAGCAGTTCCTTCTTCCTACGACCGACAGGGTCCACTGAAGCTTTCTTT. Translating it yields CASSSFFLRPTGSTEAFF.

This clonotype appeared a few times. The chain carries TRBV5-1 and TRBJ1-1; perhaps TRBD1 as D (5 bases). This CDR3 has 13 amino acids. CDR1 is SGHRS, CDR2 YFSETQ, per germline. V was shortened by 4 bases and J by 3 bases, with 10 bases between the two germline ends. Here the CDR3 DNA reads TGCGCCAGCAGCGCGGGGGAGTACACTGAAGCTTTCTTT. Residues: CASSAGEYTEAFF.

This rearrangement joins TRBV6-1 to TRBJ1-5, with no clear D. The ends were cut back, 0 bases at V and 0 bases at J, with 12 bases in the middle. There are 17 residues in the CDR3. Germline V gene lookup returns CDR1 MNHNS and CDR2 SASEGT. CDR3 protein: CASSEARPEYSNQPQHF. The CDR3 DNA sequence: TGTGCCAGCAGTGAAGCTCGCCCGGAGTATAGCAATCAGCCCCAGCATTTT.

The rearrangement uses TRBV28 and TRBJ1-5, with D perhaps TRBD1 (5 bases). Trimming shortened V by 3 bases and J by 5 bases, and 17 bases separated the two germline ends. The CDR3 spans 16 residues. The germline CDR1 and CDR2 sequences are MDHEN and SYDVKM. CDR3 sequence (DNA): TGTGCCAGCAGTTTGGTCTCTTGGGGACGGGATCAGCCCCAGCATTTT. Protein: CASSLVSWGRDQPQHF.

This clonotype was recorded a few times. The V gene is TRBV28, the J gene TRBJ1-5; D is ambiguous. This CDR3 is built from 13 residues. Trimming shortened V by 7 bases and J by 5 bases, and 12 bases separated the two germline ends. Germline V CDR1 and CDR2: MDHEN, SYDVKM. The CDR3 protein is CASNTPADQPQHF. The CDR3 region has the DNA TGTGCCAGCAATACTCCCGCGGATCAGCCCCAGCATTTT.

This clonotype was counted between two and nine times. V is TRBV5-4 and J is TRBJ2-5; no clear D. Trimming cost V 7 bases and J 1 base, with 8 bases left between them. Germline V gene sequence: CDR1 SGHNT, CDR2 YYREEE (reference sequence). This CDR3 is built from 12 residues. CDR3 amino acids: CASGSFQETQYF. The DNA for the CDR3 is TGTGCCAGCGGGTCTTTCCAAGAGACCCAGTACTTC.

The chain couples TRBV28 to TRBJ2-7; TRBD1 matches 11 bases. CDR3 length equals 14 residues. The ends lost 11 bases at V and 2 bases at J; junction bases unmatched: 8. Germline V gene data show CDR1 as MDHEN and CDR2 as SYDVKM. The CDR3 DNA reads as TGTGCCTGCTCCACGGGACAGGGGGCCTACGAGCAGTACTTC. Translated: CACSTGQGAYEQYF.

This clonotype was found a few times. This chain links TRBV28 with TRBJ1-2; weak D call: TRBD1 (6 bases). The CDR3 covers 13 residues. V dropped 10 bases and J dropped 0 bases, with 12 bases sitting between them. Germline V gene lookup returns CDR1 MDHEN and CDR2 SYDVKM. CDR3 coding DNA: TGTGCCACCGGGGGACACGCTAACTATGGCTACACCTTC. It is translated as CATGGHANYGYTF.

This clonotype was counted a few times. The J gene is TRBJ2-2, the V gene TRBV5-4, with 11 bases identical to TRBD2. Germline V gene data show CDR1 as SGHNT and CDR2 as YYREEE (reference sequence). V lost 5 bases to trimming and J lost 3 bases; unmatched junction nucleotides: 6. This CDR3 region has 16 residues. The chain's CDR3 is CASRTGTSGDTGELFF. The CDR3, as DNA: TGTGCCAGCAGGACCGGGACTAGCGGAGACACCGGGGAGCTGTTTTTT.

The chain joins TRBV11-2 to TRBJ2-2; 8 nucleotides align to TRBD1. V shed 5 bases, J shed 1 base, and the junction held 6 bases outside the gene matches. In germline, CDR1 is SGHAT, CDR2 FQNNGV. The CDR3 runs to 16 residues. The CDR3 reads CASSRWTGRNTGELFF. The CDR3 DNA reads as TGTGCCAGCAGCCGATGGACAGGGAGGAACACCGGGGAGCTGTTTTTT.